Following are 4 T cell receptor beta chains from one sample sequenced in a study of response to subunit inactivated influenza vaccine. TCRdb reprocessed the RT-PCR reads via MiXCR and lists one record per CDR3 protein. Among hundreds of thousands of distinct CDR3 sequences, over 11% were seen once, and the ten largest hold 6% to 7%. This specimen consisted of PBMCs from blood, obtained 14 to 15 days before vaccination. The source of these receptors is a man in his fifties or sixties who received an inactivated influenza vaccine.

There are many counts of this clonotype. The rearrangement joins TRBV12-3 or TRBV12-4 to TRBJ1-2, with a possible D match to TRBD1 (5 bases). Trimming removed 7 bases at V and 4 bases at J, with 16 bases between. The CDR3 runs 14 residues. The CDR3 spells CASTPGPDPYGYTF. The CDR3 DNA reads TGTGCCAGCACTCCGGGACCCGATCCCTATGGCTACACCTTC.

Ten or more counts support this clonotype. The genes are TRBV4-3 and TRBJ2-5, with 9 bases fitting TRBD1. The CDR3 spans 14 residues. The germline CDR1 and CDR2 sequences are LGHNA and YSLEER. J gave up 5 bases and V 4 bases, and 5 bases lay outside the gene matches. The chain's CDR3 is CASSPSTGGETQYF. Written as DNA, the CDR3 is TGCGCCAGCAGCCCCTCGACAGGGGGTGAGACCCAGTACTTC.

This clonotype was observed a few times. CDR3 amino acids: CASSTNGAGGPADTQYF. The DNA of the CDR3 is TGTGCCAGCAGCACCAACGGAGCGGGAGGGCCCGCAGATACGCAGTATTTT. J is TRBJ2-3 and V is TRBV12-3 or TRBV12-4, with TRBD2 matching over 10 bases. J was trimmed by 4 bases and V by 6 bases; bases with no gene match: 13. This CDR3 is built from 17 residues.

The sample holds many counts of this clonotype. The gene calls are TRBV3-1 and TRBJ1-2, with a possible D match to TRBD1 (6 bases). Germline V gives CDR1 LGHDT, CDR2 YNNKEL (reference sequence). V gave up 2 bases and J gave up 4 bases, with 17 bases separating them. The CDR3 is 16 residues long. The DNA for the CDR3 is TGTGCCAGCAGCCAACGTTGGGGGGGGCCGGGCTATGGCTACACCTTC. Amino acids: CASSQRWGGPGYGYTF.